This T cell receptor beta chain was sequenced in a study of T-cell memory formation after mild COVID-19. Whole-study context: The study found TCR clusters largely donor specific.

TCRdb ran MiXCR on the 5' RACE reads and lists one entry per CDR3 protein. This sample has 300,000 to 350,000 distinct CDR3 sequences, with 10% to 15% found just once. The ends were cut back, 5 bases at V and 4 bases at J, with 14 bases in the middle. Germline assignment: CDR1 SGHVS and CDR2 FNYEAQ. This CDR3 has 14 amino acids. Overall study results and limits: Certain responding clones were present in pre-infection memory, suggesting participation of cross-reactive memory.

This clonotype was counted between two and nine times. What it binds is not known. The sample was PBMCs or a T cell subset sorted from them (not recorded which). The V gene is TRBV7-6, the J gene TRBJ1-1, with D perhaps matching TRBD1 (5 bases). This receptor was taken from a man in his late teens or twenties who had mild COVID-19 (a few samples of this study predate the infection). Cell type and time point are not known. The CDR3 reads CASSPGSGGTEAFF. The CDR3 nucleotides are TGTGCCAGCAGCCCAGGGTCCGGGGGCACTGAAGCTTTCTTT.